This entry lists 14 T cell receptor beta chains sequenced from one sample in a study of cytomegalovirus exposure and HLA in healthy donors. The study ran its PCR with 60 Vbeta and 13 Jbeta primers. Profiled with immunoSEQ multiplex PCR; TCRdb holds only in-frame clones, not every one. The data contain under 150,000 clones, approximately 80% of them seen just once; the ten biggest clones take up about 2%. Sequenced material: PBMCs. All receptors come from a man aged 18 to 30 in good health and CMV-seronegative.

The V gene is TRBV20-1, the J gene TRBJ2-7; TRBD2 might be the D (6 bases). V lost 6 bases and J 5 bases, leaving 11 bases between the germline ends. The CDR3 sequence is 11 residues long. Germline values: CDR1 DFQATT, CDR2 SNEGSKA (reference sequence). The CDR3 loop is CSAGSGHEQYV. The CDR3 DNA is TGCAGTGCAGGGAGCGGGCACGAGCAGTACGTC.

This clone occurred many times. The genes are TRBV27 and TRBJ1-5; 9 bases align to TRBD1. V shed 5 bases and J 7 bases; nucleotides not matched to a gene: 6. CDR1 MNHEY and CDR2 SMNVEV come from the germline V gene (reference sequence). The CDR3 runs 14 residues. Here the CDR3 DNA reads TGTGCCAGCAGTATCGGGACAGGGAGCCAGCCCCAGCATTTT. It codes for CASSIGTGSQPQHF.

The CDR3 DNA reads TGTGCCACCCGGCGAGGGACTAGCGGCACCGGGGAGCTGTTTTTT. Protein: CATRRGTSGTGELFF. The gene calls are TRBV15 and TRBJ2-2, with 11 bases aligning to TRBD2. Trimming at V came to 8 bases and at J to 4 bases, leaving 6 bases not matched to a gene. Germline assignment: CDR1 LNHNV and CDR2 YYDKDF (reference sequence). This CDR3 region has 15 residues.

The chain couples TRBV5-1 to TRBJ2-1, with 10 bases matching TRBD2. V gave up 2 bases and J gave up 2 bases; unmatched junction bases: 1. CDR1 is SGHRS, CDR2 YFSETQ, per germline. The CDR3 spans 15 residues. CDR3 in DNA: TGCGCCAGCAGCTTAACTAGCGGGGCCTACAATGAGCAGTTCTTC. It specifies CASSLTSGAYNEQFF. Complete variable domain (other parts from reference TRBV5-1 and TRBJ2-1): KAGVTQTPRYLIKTRGQQVTLSCSPISGHRSVSWYQQTPGQGLQFLFEYFSETQRNKGNFPGRFSGRQFSNSRSEMNVSTLELGDSALYLCASSLTSGAYNEQFFGPGTRLTVL.

This chain joins TRBV20-1 and TRBJ1-2; D gene unclear. In germline, CDR1 is DFQATT, CDR2 SNEGSKA (reference sequence). V lost 6 bases and J 5 bases, leaving 10 bases between the germline ends. The CDR3 spans 11 residues. DNA for the CDR3: TGCAGTGCCCCGGACTCTTATGGCTACACCTTC. As protein: CSAPDSYGYTF.

The rearrangement joins TRBV20-1 to TRBJ1-2; D gene ambiguous. Germline V gene lookup returns CDR1 DFQATT and CDR2 SNEGSKA (reference sequence). V was trimmed by 6 bases and J by 5 bases, leaving 7 bases between them. This CDR3 contains 10 residues. DNA for the CDR3: TGCAGTGCCATCGGTTATGGCTACACCTTC. Translation gives CSAIGYGYTF.

The rearrangement links TRBV30 to TRBJ1-2; TRBD1 is a possible D gene (6 bases). Germline CDR1 reads GTSNPN; CDR2 reads SVGIG (reference sequence). This CDR3 has 13 residues. The V end was cut by 2 bases, the J end by 6 bases, with 13 bases between. Here the CDR3 reads CAWSRSGEHGYTF. The CDR3 DNA is TGTGCCTGGAGTCGGTCAGGGGAACATGGCTACACCTTC.

In this sample, this clone turned up a few times. The CDR3 bases are TGCAGCGCGGGAAAACAAGGACAGGGGGCTTACGAGCAGTACTTC. It translates to CSAGKQGQGAYEQYF. J is TRBJ2-7 and V is TRBV29-1; 11 bases match TRBD1. V shed 7 bases, J shed 4 bases, and the junction held 12 bases outside the gene matches. From germline, CDR1 is SQVTM and CDR2 ANQGSEA. The CDR3 is 15 residues long.

This clone was counted only a few times. V gene TRBV18 combines with J gene TRBJ2-3; possibly TRBD1 for D (6 bases). The length of the CDR3 is 15 residues. The V and J ends lost 6 bases and 0 bases respectively, with 13 bases between them. Germline-derived CDR1 and CDR2 are KGHSH and LQKENI. CDR3 residues: CASSQGHSSTDTQYF. The CDR3, as DNA: TGTGCCAGCTCCCAGGGACATTCAAGCACAGATACGCAGTATTTT.

This rearrangement joins TRBV4-3 to TRBJ2-7; 11 nucleotides agree with TRBD1. This CDR3 contains 16 residues. Germline trimming cut 0 bases from V and 3 bases from J; bases unmatched to any gene: 4. CDR1 is LGHNA and CDR2 is YSLEER in the germline V gene. In DNA form, the CDR3 reads TGCGCCAGCAGCCAAGATAGAGGGACAGGGGGCTACGAGCAGTACTTC. Its protein is CASSQDRGTGGYEQYF.

A few counts support this clone. The chain uses TRBV9 and TRBJ1-1, with 7 bases fitting TRBD1. J lost 2 bases, V lost 4 bases, and 5 bases had no gene match. The CDR3 sequence is 14 residues long. Germline values: CDR1 SGDLS, CDR2 YYNGEE. The CDR3 here is CASSSGQANTEAFF. The CDR3 bases are TGTGCCAGCAGCTCAGGACAGGCCAACACTGAAGCTTTCTTT.

V usage is TRBV28 and J usage is TRBJ2-1; TRBD1 is a possible D gene (6 bases). Trimming removed 7 bases from V and 0 bases from J, with 13 bases in between. Germline V gene sequence: CDR1 MDHEN, CDR2 SYDVKM. This CDR3 region has 15 residues. The CDR3 coding sequence is TGTGCCAGCACCCCGGACAGTGTCTCCTACAATGAGCAGTTCTTC. It translates to CASTPDSVSYNEQFF.

The genes are TRBV18 and TRBJ1-1, with 7 bases fitting TRBD1. J gave up 6 bases and V 2 bases, and 3 bases lay outside the gene matches. In germline, CDR1 is KGHSH, CDR2 LQKENI. The CDR3 is made up of 13 amino acids. As DNA, the CDR3 is TGTGCCAGCTCACCAATCGACAGGGCTGAAGCTTTCTTT. This codes for CASSPIDRAEAFF. The full variable domain, with the rest looked up from reference TRBV18 and TRBJ1-1, is NAGVMQNPRHLVRRRGQEARLRCSPMKGHSHVYWYRQLPEEGLKFMVYLQKENIIDESGMPKERFSAEFPKEGPSILRIQQVVRGDSAAYFCASSPIDRAEAFFGQGTRLTVV.

The chain is built from TRBV4-3 and TRBJ2-7, with 12 bases identical to TRBD2. J gave up 3 bases and V 1 base, and 7 bases lay outside the gene matches. This CDR3 region has 17 residues. In germline, CDR1 is LGHNA, CDR2 YSLEER. In nucleotides, the CDR3 is TGCGCCAGCAGCCAAGCGCTAGCGGGAGGGGGGAGCTACGAGCAGTACTTC. Protein: CASSQALAGGGSYEQYF.